The source of this T cell receptor (beta chain) is a study of beta chain features in type 1 diabetes. Expressed TCRB transcripts were sequenced, since all the RNA that had been isolated was reverse transcribed. Assay used: immunoSEQ multiplex PCR; TCRdb lists only in-frame clones, some missing. This table holds roughly 340,000 clones, approximately 15% found once. Post-sort purity exceeded 98% for all sorted populations. Study results and caveats: The similarity of naive, central memory and Treg TCRB repertoires appeared greater among patients than among healthy donors. In every one of the four CD4+ subsets, TCRB CDR3s were moderately but significantly shorter in Type 1 diabetes patients. More deletions and fewer insertions at VDJ junctions were seen in type 1 diabetes patients.

Regarding this clone: Its antigen is as yet unknown.

CDR3 length equals 12 residues. Germline lookup yields CDR1 MNHNY and CDR2 SVGAGI (reference sequence). V was pared by 8 bases and J by 1 base, with 8 bases between. The receptor was isolated from a young woman with type 1 diabetes. Material: naive CD4+ T cells from blood. J is TRBJ2-5 and V is TRBV6-6; D remains ambiguous. The CDR3 region has the DNA TGTGCCAGCTCCCTCGGCCAAGAGACCCAGTACTTC. It is translated as CASSLGQETQYF.